A selection of T cell receptor beta chains follows, all from one sample in a study of blood T cell repertoires in COVID-19. Sequenced by immunoSEQ multiplex PCR; TCRdb stores in-frame clones only, minus some. The table includes 62,000 or so clones, around 80% detected once. What was sequenced was peripheral blood. The receptors were sampled from a human donor in a cohort sampled during active COVID-19. Both conserved end residues are part of each CDR3. The D gene is left open where the match is weak. Clone size is given for some rows only: seen once, a few or many times, or a class if the clone is expanded.

abundance: once; j_gene: TRBJ1-2; v_gene: TRBV9; d_gene: TRBD1; CDR3aa: CASSVGQGKAGYTF; CDR3nt: TGTGCCAGCAGCGTGGGACAGGGTAAGGCTGGCTACACCTTC
abundance: -; j_gene: TRBJ2-1; v_gene: TRBV19; d_gene: -; CDR3aa: CASSRGNEQFF; CDR3nt: TGTGCCAGTAGTCGAGGGAATGAGCAGTTCTTC
abundance: -; j_gene: TRBJ2-1; v_gene: TRBV23-1; d_gene: TRBD1; CDR3aa: CASRDRGNEQFF; CDR3nt: TGCGCCAGCAGGGACAGGGGTAATGAGCAGTTCTTC
abundance: -; j_gene: TRBJ1-1; v_gene: TRBV6-2/TRBV6-3; d_gene: -; CDR3aa: CASSRQGMNTEAFF; CDR3nt: TGTGCCAGCAGCCGGCAGGGTATGAACACTGAAGCTTTCTTT
abundance: once; j_gene: TRBJ1-4; v_gene: TRBV7-9; d_gene: TRBD1; CDR3aa: CASSPNRGREANEKLFF; CDR3nt: TGTGCCAGCAGTCCAAACAGGGGGCGCGAGGCTAATGAAAAACTGTTTTTT
abundance: once; j_gene: TRBJ2-2; v_gene: TRBV7-9; d_gene: TRBD1; CDR3aa: CASSRQGTGELFF; CDR3nt: TGTGCCAGCAGCAGACAGGGTACCGGGGAGCTGTTTTTT
abundance: -; j_gene: TRBJ2-5; v_gene: TRBV5-1; d_gene: TRBD2; CDR3aa: CASSPSSGGAFKSQYF; CDR3nt: TGCGCCAGCAGCCCCTCTAGCGGGGGGGCCTTTAAGTCCCAGTACTTC
abundance: few; j_gene: TRBJ2-7; v_gene: TRBV4-1; d_gene: TRBD1; CDR3aa: CASSQAGTGVFYEQYF; CDR3nt: TGCGCCAGCAGCCAGGCCGGGACAGGGGTCTTCTACGAGCAGTACTTC
abundance: -; j_gene: TRBJ1-1; v_gene: TRBV30; d_gene: TRBD1; CDR3aa: CASTPGQGDLLNTEAFF; CDR3nt: TGTGCCTCCACTCCGGGACAGGGGGACCTACTGAACACTGAAGCTTTCTTT
abundance: -; j_gene: TRBJ2-2; v_gene: TRBV2; d_gene: TRBD1; CDR3aa: CASNRPGQGAWELFF; CDR3nt: TGTGCCAGCAATAGACCGGGACAGGGGGCATGGGAGCTGTTTTTT
abundance: -; j_gene: TRBJ1-5; v_gene: TRBV28; d_gene: -; CDR3aa: CASNSGGGNQPQHF; CDR3nt: TGTGCCAGCAACAGCGGGGGTGGGAATCAGCCCCAGCATTTT
abundance: -; j_gene: TRBJ2-7; v_gene: TRBV11-2; d_gene: -; CDR3aa: CASSLETDPLYEQYF; CDR3nt: TGTGCCAGCAGCTTAGAAACAGACCCTCTGTACGAGCAGTACTTC
abundance: -; j_gene: TRBJ1-5; v_gene: TRBV6-5; d_gene: -; CDR3aa: CASSYSSGGGGPQHF; CDR3nt: TGTGCCAGCAGTTACTCGTCCGGGGGCGGGGGGCCCCAGCATTTT
abundance: -; j_gene: TRBJ2-7; v_gene: TRBV9; d_gene: -; CDR3aa: CASSVSVASYEQYF; CDR3nt: TGTGCCAGCAGCGTATCAGTTGCCTCCTACGAGCAGTACTTC
abundance: few; j_gene: TRBJ1-2; v_gene: TRBV7-8; d_gene: TRBD1; CDR3aa: CASSLPGTGNGYTF; CDR3nt: TGTGCCAGCAGCTTACCCGGGACAGGGAACGGCTACACCTTC
abundance: -; j_gene: TRBJ2-3; v_gene: TRBV5-6; d_gene: -; CDR3aa: CASSLNRLDNTQYF; CDR3nt: TGTGCCAGCAGCTTAAACCGACTGGATAATACGCAGTATTTT
abundance: -; j_gene: TRBJ2-1; v_gene: TRBV7-3; d_gene: TRBD1; CDR3aa: CASSLGQSGGWDNEQFF; CDR3nt: TGTGCCAGCAGCTTGGGCCAGTCAGGGGGCTGGGACAATGAGCAGTTCTTC
abundance: -; j_gene: TRBJ2-6; v_gene: TRBV3-1/TRBV3-2; d_gene: TRBD2; CDR3aa: CASSSYASGGLSGANVLTF; CDR3nt: TGTGCCAGCAGCTCTTACGCTAGCGGGGGGCTCTCTGGGGCCAACGTCCTGACTTTC
abundance: -; j_gene: TRBJ2-7; v_gene: TRBV7-6; d_gene: -; CDR3aa: CASSLAQDSSYEQYF; CDR3nt: TGTGCCAGCAGCTTAGCGCAGGACAGCTCCTACGAGCAGTACTTC
abundance: -; j_gene: TRBJ1-5; v_gene: TRBV19; d_gene: TRBD1; CDR3aa: CASNPRGTGNSLIHQPQHF; CDR3nt: TGTGCCAGTAATCCCCGTGGGACAGGGAATTCTCTGATCCATCAGCCCCAGCATTTT
abundance: once; j_gene: TRBJ1-3; v_gene: TRBV9; d_gene: -; CDR3aa: CASSVSGLSSGNTIYF; CDR3nt: TGTGCCAGCAGCGTATCAGGACTAAGCTCTGGAAACACCATATATTTT
abundance: -; j_gene: TRBJ1-4; v_gene: TRBV4-1; d_gene: -; CDR3aa: CASSQAREGEKLFF; CDR3nt: TGCGCCAGCAGCCAAGCCAGGGAGGGGGAAAAACTGTTTTTT
abundance: -; j_gene: TRBJ2-2; v_gene: TRBV1; d_gene: -; CDR3aa: CTSSHPSGVGELFF; CDR3nt: TGCACCAGCAGCCATCCGAGCGGGGTCGGGGAGCTGTTTTTT
abundance: -; j_gene: TRBJ2-1; v_gene: TRBV5-4; d_gene: TRBD2; CDR3aa: CASRRGGLGNEQFF; CDR3nt: TGTGCCAGCAGACGGGGGGGCCTGGGCAATGAGCAGTTCTTC
abundance: -; j_gene: TRBJ2-4; v_gene: TRBV30; d_gene: TRBD1; CDR3aa: CAWSYRDRGQSIQYF; CDR3nt: TGTGCCTGGAGTTATCGGGACAGGGGGCAAAGCATTCAGTACTTC
abundance: -; j_gene: TRBJ2-7; v_gene: TRBV1; d_gene: -; CDR3aa: CTSSHTDRVDEQYF; CDR3nt: TGCACCAGCAGCCATACCGACAGGGTAGACGAGCAGTACTTC
abundance: -; j_gene: TRBJ2-7; v_gene: TRBV21-1; d_gene: -; CDR3aa: CASRPRMDIVCSYEQYF; CDR3nt: TGTGCCAGCAGACCCCGGATGGACATCGTTTGCTCCTACGAGCAGTACTTC
abundance: -; j_gene: TRBJ2-3; v_gene: TRBV5-4; d_gene: TRBD2; CDR3aa: CASSLGGGASTDTQYF; CDR3nt: TGTGCCAGCAGCTTGGGCGGGGGAGCTAGCACAGATACGCAGTATTTT
abundance: -; j_gene: TRBJ2-5; v_gene: TRBV5-4; d_gene: TRBD2; CDR3aa: CASSLGLASETQYF; CDR3nt: TGTGCCAGCAGCCTGGGACTAGCGTCAGAGACCCAGTACTTC
abundance: -; j_gene: TRBJ1-1; v_gene: TRBV18; d_gene: -; CDR3aa: CASSLEQNTEAFF; CDR3nt: TGTGCCAGCTCACTTGAACAGAACACTGAAGCTTTCTTT
abundance: -; j_gene: TRBJ2-6; v_gene: TRBV19; d_gene: TRBD1; CDR3aa: CASSIFPRGTGGANVLTF; CDR3nt: TGTGCCAGTAGTATATTTCCGCGAGGGACAGGGGGGGCCAACGTCCTGACTTTC
abundance: few; j_gene: TRBJ2-3; v_gene: TRBV28; d_gene: TRBD1; CDR3aa: CASRGRGTGTDTQYF; CDR3nt: TGTGCCAGCAGGGGCAGGGGGACGGGCACAGATACGCAGTATTTT
abundance: few; j_gene: TRBJ1-2; v_gene: TRBV14; d_gene: -; CDR3aa: CASSQDIPYGYTF; CDR3nt: TGTGCCAGCAGCCAAGATATCCCTTATGGCTACACCTTC
abundance: -; j_gene: TRBJ1-4; v_gene: TRBV6-5; d_gene: -; CDR3aa: CASSYSIVTSNEKLFF; CDR3nt: TGTGCCAGCAGTTACTCGATAGTCACTTCTAATGAAAAACTGTTTTTT
abundance: -; j_gene: TRBJ2-3; v_gene: TRBV10-3; d_gene: TRBD2; CDR3aa: CAISVSGGADTQYF; CDR3nt: TGTGCCATCAGTGTTAGCGGGGGTGCAGATACGCAGTATTTT
abundance: -; j_gene: TRBJ1-3; v_gene: TRBV7-2; d_gene: -; CDR3aa: CASRPTPGNSGNTIYF; CDR3nt: TGTGCCAGCAGGCCTACCCCGGGAAACTCTGGAAACACCATATATTTT
abundance: once; j_gene: TRBJ2-3; v_gene: TRBV14; d_gene: -; CDR3aa: CASSQGPRPTIPDTQYF; CDR3nt: TGTGCCAGCAGCCAAGGACCTAGGCCAACCATTCCGGATACGCAGTATTTT
abundance: -; j_gene: TRBJ1-4; v_gene: TRBV3-1/TRBV3-2; d_gene: -; CDR3aa: CASSPNSQEKLFF; CDR3nt: TGTGCCAGCAGCCCGAACTCTCAAGAAAAACTGTTTTTT
abundance: -; j_gene: TRBJ2-5; v_gene: TRBV19; d_gene: TRBD2; CDR3aa: CASRLGRRGGLETQYF; CDR3nt: TGTGCCAGTAGGTTAGGTCGGCGGGGGGGCCTTGAGACCCAGTACTTC
abundance: once; j_gene: TRBJ1-4; v_gene: TRBV5-1; d_gene: -; CDR3aa: CASSLAGGRGNEKLFF; CDR3nt: TGCGCCAGCAGCTTGGCGGGGGGCCGAGGGAATGAAAAACTGTTTTTT
abundance: -; j_gene: TRBJ2-7; v_gene: TRBV18; d_gene: TRBD2; CDR3aa: CASSPLAGEGEQYF; CDR3nt: TGTGCCAGCTCACCACTAGCGGGGGAGGGCGAGCAGTACTTC
abundance: -; j_gene: TRBJ1-1; v_gene: TRBV6-2/TRBV6-3; d_gene: TRBD1; CDR3aa: CASSRGQREAFF; CDR3nt: TGTGCCAGCAGCCGGGGACAGAGAGAAGCTTTCTTT
abundance: few; j_gene: TRBJ2-7; v_gene: TRBV28; d_gene: -; CDR3aa: CATYSYEQYF; CDR3nt: TGTGCCACCTACTCCTACGAGCAGTACTTC
abundance: -; j_gene: TRBJ1-2; v_gene: TRBV28; d_gene: -; CDR3aa: CASSGGRLHGDGYTF; CDR3nt: TGTGCCAGCAGTGGGGGGAGGCTACACGGGGATGGCTACACCTTC
abundance: -; j_gene: TRBJ1-2; v_gene: TRBV7-9; d_gene: -; CDR3aa: CASSLVSEGYGYTF; CDR3nt: TGTGCCAGCAGCTTGGTCAGCGAAGGCTATGGCTACACCTTC
abundance: -; j_gene: TRBJ2-1; v_gene: TRBV5-4; d_gene: TRBD2; CDR3aa: CASWRGGQYNEQFF; CDR3nt: TGTGCCAGCTGGCGGGGGGGCCAGTACAATGAGCAGTTCTTC
abundance: -; j_gene: TRBJ2-1; v_gene: TRBV28; d_gene: -; CDR3aa: CASGLQENEQFF; CDR3nt: TGTGCCAGCGGTTTGCAGGAAAATGAGCAGTTCTTC
abundance: -; j_gene: TRBJ2-2; v_gene: TRBV24-1; d_gene: -; CDR3aa: CATGGARRELFF; CDR3nt: TGTGCCACCGGGGGGGCTCGCCGGGAGCTGTTTTTT
abundance: -; j_gene: TRBJ1-4; v_gene: TRBV5-1; d_gene: TRBD1; CDR3aa: CASSYHGTGDEKLFF; CDR3nt: TGCGCCAGCAGCTACCATGGGACAGGGGATGAAAAACTGTTTTTT
abundance: -; j_gene: TRBJ1-6; v_gene: TRBV10-3; d_gene: -; CDR3aa: CAISAGGFSYNSPLHF; CDR3nt: TGTGCCATCAGTGCTGGGGGGTTCTCCTATAATTCACCCCTCCACTTT
abundance: once; j_gene: TRBJ2-1; v_gene: TRBV19; d_gene: -; CDR3aa: CASSGRLYNEQFF; CDR3nt: TGTGCCAGTAGTGGGCGACTATACAATGAGCAGTTCTTC
abundance: -; j_gene: TRBJ1-1; v_gene: TRBV9; d_gene: -; CDR3aa: CASSSRTENTEAFF; CDR3nt: TGTGCCAGCAGCTCCCGGACAGAGAACACTGAAGCTTTCTTT
abundance: -; j_gene: TRBJ2-2; v_gene: TRBV7-6; d_gene: TRBD2; CDR3aa: CASSGLAGTGGELFF; CDR3nt: TGTGCCAGCAGCGGACTAGCGGGGACCGGCGGGGAGCTGTTTTTT
abundance: -; j_gene: TRBJ2-7; v_gene: TRBV5-1; d_gene: TRBD1; CDR3aa: CASSSGTGLHASYEQYF; CDR3nt: TGCGCCAGCAGCTCCGGGACAGGGTTGCATGCGTCCTACGAGCAGTACTTC